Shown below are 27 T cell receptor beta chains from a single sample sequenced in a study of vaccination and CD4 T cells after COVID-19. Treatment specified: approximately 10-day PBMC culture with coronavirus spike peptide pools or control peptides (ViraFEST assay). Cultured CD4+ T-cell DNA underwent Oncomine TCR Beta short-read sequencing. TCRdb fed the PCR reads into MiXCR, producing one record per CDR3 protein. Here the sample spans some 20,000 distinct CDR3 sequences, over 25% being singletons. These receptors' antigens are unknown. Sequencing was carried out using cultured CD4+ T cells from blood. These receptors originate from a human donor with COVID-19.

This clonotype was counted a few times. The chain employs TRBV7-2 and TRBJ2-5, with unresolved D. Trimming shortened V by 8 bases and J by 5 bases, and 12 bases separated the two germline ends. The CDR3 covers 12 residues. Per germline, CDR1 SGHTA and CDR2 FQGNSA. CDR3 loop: CASGRYGETQYF. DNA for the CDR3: TGTGCCAGCGGTCGGTATGGGGAGACCCAGTACTTC. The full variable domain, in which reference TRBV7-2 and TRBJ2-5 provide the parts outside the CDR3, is GAGVSQSPSNKVTEKGKDVELRCDPISGHTALYWYRQSLGQGLEFLIYFQGNSAPDKSGLPSDRFSAERTGGSVSTLTIQRTQQEDSAVYLCASGRYGETQYFGPGTRLLVL.

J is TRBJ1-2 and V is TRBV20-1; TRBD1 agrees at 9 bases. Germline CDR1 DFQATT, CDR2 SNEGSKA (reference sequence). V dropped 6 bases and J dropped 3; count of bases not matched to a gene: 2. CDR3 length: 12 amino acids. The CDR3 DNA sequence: TGCAGTGCCGGGACAGGGTACTATGGCTACACCTTC. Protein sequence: CSAGTGYYGYTF.

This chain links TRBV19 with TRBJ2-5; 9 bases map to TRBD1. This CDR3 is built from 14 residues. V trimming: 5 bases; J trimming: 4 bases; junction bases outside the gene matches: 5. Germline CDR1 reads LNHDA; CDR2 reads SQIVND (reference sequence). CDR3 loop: CASSVTGGTETQYF. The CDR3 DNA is TGTGCCAGTAGTGTGACAGGGGGGACAGAGACCCAGTACTTC. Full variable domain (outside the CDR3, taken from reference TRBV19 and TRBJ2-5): DGGITQSPKYLFRKEGQNVTLSCEQNLNHDAMYWYRQDPGQGLRLIYYSQIVNDFQKGDIAEGYSVSREKKESFPLTVTSAQKNPTAFYLCASSVTGGTETQYFGPGTRLLVL.

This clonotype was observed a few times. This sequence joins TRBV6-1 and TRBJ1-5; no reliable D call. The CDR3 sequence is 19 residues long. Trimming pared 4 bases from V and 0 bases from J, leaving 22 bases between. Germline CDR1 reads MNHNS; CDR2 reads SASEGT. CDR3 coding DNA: TGTGCCAGCAGTGTTAATCGGGCTTCCGAACACTATAGCAATCAGCCCCAGCATTTT. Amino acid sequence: CASSVNRASEHYSNQPQHF.

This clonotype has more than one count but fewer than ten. The CDR3 is CASSAPGTVSTYEQYF. CDR3 bases: TGTGCCAGCAGCGCTCCCGGGACAGTTTCCACCTACGAGCAGTACTTC. The chain is built from TRBV14 and TRBJ2-7; 7 bases map to TRBD1. Germline loops: CDR1 SGHDN, CDR2 FVKESK. CDR3 length equals 16 residues. J was trimmed by 2 bases and V by 5 bases; bases with no gene match: 12. The variable domain in full, with the rest retrieved from reference TRBV14 and TRBJ2-7, is EAGVTQFPSHSVIEKGQTVTLRCDPISGHDNLYWYRRVMGKEIKFLLHFVKESKQDESGMPNNRFLAERTGGTYSTLKVQPAELEDSGVYFCASSAPGTVSTYEQYFGPGTRLTVT.

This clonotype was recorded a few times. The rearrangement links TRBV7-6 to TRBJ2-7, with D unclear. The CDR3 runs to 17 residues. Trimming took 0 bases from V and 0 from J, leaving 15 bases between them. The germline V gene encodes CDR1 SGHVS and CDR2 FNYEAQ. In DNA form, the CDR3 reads TGTGCCAGCAGCTTAGCTAGTGTTTGGACGGTCTCCTACGAGCAGTACTTC. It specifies CASSLASVWTVSYEQYF.

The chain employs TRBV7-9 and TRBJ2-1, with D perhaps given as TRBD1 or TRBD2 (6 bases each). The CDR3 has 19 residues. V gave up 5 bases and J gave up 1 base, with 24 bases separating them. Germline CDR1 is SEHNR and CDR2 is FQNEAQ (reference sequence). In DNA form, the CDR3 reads TGTGCCAGCAGCCCCCCTTACCGGGGGCCGCCGGGTTCCTACAATGAGCAGTTCTTC. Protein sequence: CASSPPYRGPPGSYNEQFF.

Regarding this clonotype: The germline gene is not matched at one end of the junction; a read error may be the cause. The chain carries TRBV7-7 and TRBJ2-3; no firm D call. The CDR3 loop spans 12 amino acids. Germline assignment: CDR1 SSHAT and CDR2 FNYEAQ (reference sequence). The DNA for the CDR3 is TGTGCTAGCAGATATAGCACAGATACGCAGTATTTT. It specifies CASRYSTDTQYF.

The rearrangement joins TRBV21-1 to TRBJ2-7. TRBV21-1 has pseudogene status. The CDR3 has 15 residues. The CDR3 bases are TGTGCCAGCAGCAAATTGATGGAAGGCTCCTACGAGCAGTACTTC. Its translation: CASSKLMEGSYEQYF.

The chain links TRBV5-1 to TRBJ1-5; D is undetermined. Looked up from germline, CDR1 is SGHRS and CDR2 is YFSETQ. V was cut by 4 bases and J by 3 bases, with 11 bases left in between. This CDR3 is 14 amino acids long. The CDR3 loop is CASSEEGYNQPQHF. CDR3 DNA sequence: TGCGCCAGCAGCGAGGAAGGATACAATCAGCCCCAGCATTTT.

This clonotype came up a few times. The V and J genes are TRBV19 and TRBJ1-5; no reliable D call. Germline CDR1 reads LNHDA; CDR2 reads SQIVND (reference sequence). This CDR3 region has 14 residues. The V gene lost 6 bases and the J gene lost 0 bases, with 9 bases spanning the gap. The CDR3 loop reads CASRLWASNQPQHF. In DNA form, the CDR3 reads TGTGCCAGTAGGTTGTGGGCTAGCAATCAGCCCCAGCATTTT.

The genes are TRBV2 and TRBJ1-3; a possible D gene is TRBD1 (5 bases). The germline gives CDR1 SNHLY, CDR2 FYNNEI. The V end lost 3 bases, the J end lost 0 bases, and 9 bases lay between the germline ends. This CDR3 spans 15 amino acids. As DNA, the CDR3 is TGTGCCAGCAGTGAGGGGGGTAACTCTGGAAACACCATATATTTT. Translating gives CASSEGGNSGNTIYF.

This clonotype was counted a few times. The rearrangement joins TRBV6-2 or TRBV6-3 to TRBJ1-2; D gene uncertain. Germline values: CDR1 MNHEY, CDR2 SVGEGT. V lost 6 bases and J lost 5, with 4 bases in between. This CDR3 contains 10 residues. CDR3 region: CASSGYGYTF. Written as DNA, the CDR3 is TGTGCCAGCAGCGGATATGGCTACACCTTC.

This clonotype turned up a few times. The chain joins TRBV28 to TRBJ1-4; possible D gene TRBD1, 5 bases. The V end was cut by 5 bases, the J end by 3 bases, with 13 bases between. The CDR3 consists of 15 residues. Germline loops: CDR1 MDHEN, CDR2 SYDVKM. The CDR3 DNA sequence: TGTGCCAGCAGTAACGGGGACGGCTCTAATGAAAAACTGTTTTTT. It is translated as CASSNGDGSNEKLFF.

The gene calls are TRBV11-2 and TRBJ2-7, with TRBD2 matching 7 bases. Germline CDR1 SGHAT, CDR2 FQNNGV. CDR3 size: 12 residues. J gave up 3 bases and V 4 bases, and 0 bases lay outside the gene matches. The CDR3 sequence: CASSSGGYEQYF. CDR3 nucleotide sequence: TGTGCCAGCAGCTCGGGGGGCTACGAGCAGTACTTC.

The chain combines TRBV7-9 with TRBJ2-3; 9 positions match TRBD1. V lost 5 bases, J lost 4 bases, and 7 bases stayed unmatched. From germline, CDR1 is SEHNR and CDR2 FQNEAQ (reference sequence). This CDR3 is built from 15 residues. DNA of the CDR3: TGTGCCAGCAGCCTTGGGACAGGGAAGTCAGATACGCAGTATTTT. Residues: CASSLGTGKSDTQYF.

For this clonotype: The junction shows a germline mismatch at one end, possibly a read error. The CDR3 DNA reads TGTGCCAGCAGCGTAGCTCTGGGTCCTTACGAGCAGTACTTC. This gives the protein CASSVALGPYEQYF. This chain links TRBV7-4 with TRBJ2-7; D is unclear. The germline gives CDR1 SGHVT, CDR2 SQSDAQ. CDR3 length: 14 amino acids.

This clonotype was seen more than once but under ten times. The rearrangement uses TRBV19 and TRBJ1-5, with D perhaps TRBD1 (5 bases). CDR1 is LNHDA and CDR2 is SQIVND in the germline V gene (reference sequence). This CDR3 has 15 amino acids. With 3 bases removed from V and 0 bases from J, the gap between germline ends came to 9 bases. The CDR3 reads CASSIWDGSNQPQHF. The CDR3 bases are TGTGCCAGTAGTATCTGGGACGGTAGCAATCAGCCCCAGCATTTT.

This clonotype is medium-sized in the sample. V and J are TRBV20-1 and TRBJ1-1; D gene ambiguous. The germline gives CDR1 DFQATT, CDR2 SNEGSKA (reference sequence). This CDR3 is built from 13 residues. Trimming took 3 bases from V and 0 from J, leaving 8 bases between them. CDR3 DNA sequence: TGCAGTGCTAGGGGAGGCGTGAACACTGAAGCTTTCTTT. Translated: CSARGGVNTEAFF.

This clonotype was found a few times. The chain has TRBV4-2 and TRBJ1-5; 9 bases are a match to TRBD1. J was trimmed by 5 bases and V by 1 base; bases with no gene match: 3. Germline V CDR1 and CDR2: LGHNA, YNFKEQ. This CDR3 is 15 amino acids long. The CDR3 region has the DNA TGTGCCAGCAGCCAAGGGACAGGGGATGATCAGCCCCAGCATTTT. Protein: CASSQGTGDDQPQHF.

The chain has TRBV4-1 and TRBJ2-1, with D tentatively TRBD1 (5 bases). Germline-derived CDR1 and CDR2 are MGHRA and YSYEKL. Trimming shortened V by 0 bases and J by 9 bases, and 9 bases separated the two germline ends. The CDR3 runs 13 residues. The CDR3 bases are TGCGCCAGCAGCCAAGAAGCAGGGTTTGAGCAGTTCTTC. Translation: CASSQEAGFEQFF.

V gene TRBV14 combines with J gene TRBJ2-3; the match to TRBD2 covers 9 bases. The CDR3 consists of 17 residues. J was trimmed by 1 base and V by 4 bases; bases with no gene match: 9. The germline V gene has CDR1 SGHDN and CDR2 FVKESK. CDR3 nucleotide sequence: TGTGCCAGCAGCCCACTGATACGGACTAGCGGCACAGATACGCAGTATTTT. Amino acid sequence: CASSPLIRTSGTDTQYF.

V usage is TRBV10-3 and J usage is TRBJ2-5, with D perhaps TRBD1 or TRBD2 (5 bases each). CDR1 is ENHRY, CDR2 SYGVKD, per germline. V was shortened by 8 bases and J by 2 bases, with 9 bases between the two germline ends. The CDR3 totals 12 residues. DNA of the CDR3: TGTGCCATCGGGACGGATCAAGAGACCCAGTACTTC. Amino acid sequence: CAIGTDQETQYF.

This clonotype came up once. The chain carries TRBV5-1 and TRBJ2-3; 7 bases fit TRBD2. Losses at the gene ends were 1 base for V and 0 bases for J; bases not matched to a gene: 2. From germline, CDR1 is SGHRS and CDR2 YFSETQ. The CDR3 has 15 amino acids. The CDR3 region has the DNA TGCGCCAGCAGCTTGCGGGGGGTTAGCACAGATACGCAGTATTTT. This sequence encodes CASSLRGVSTDTQYF.

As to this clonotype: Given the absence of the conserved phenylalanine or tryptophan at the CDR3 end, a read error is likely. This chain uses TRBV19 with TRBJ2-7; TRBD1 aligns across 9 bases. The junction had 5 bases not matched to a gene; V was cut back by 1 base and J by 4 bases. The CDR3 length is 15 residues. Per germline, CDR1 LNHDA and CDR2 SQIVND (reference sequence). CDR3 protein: CASSIGGTGSYEQYL. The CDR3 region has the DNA TGTGCCAGTAGTATAGGGGGGACAGGGTCTTACGAGCAGTACCTC.

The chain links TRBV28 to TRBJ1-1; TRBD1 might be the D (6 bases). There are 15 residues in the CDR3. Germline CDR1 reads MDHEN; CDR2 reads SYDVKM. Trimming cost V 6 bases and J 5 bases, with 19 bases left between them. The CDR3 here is CASSRGTLDWTEAFF. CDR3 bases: TGTGCCAGCAGCCGAGGGACACTGGATTGGACTGAAGCTTTCTTT.

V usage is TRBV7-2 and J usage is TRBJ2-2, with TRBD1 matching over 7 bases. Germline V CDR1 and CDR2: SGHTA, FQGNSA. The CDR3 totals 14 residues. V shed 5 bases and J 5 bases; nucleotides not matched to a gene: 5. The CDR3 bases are TGTGCCAGCAGCCGGGACAGCAGTACCGGGGAGCTGTTTTTT. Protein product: CASSRDSSTGELFF. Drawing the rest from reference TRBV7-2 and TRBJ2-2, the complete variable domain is GAGVSQSPSNKVTEKGKDVELRCDPISGHTALYWYRQSLGQGLEFLIYFQGNSAPDKSGLPSDRFSAERTGGSVSTLTIQRTQQEDSAVYLCASSRDSSTGELFFGEGSRLTVL.